These 5 T cell receptor beta chains were all obtained from the same sample, sequenced in a study of cytomegalovirus exposure and HLA in healthy donors. The PCR contained 60 Vbeta and 13 Jbeta primers. Method: immunoSEQ multiplex PCR; TCRdb's copy keeps in-frame clones and lacks some. The table lists 130,000 to 150,000 clones, about 73% of them singletons. The sequenced material came from PBMCs. The receptors originated from a man in his forties in good health and CMV-seropositive.

The chain joins TRBV19 to TRBJ1-2; 10 bases are a match to TRBD1. The CDR3 is 15 amino acids. CDR1 LNHDA and CDR2 SQIVND come from the germline V gene (reference sequence). The V and J ends lost 6 bases and 4 bases, in that order; junction bases with no gene match: 8. CDR3 DNA: TGTGCCAGTAGAAGGGACAGGGGCTCACTCTATGGCTACACCTTC. Translated: CASRRDRGSLYGYTF.

A note on this clone: At the DNA level, this CDR3 is encoded by other sequences in the same sample as well. This chain links TRBV5-1 with TRBJ2-3; D may be TRBD1 (5 bases). Trimming took 0 bases from V and 2 from J, leaving 10 bases between them. Per the germline V gene, CDR1 is SGHRS and CDR2 is YFSETQ. The CDR3 has 15 residues. CDR3 nucleotides: TGCGCCAGCAGCTTGGGGCAGACAGTCACAGATACGCAGTATTTT. The encoded protein is CASSLGQTVTDTQYF. The full variable domain, with the rest looked up from reference TRBV5-1 and TRBJ2-3, is KAGVTQTPRYLIKTRGQQVTLSCSPISGHRSVSWYQQTPGQGLQFLFEYFSETQRNKGNFPGRFSGRQFSNSRSEMNVSTLELGDSALYLCASSLGQTVTDTQYFGPGTRLTVL.

V is TRBV7-2 and J is TRBJ2-5; D might be TRBD2 (5 bases). This CDR3 contains 16 residues. Germline V gives CDR1 SGHTA, CDR2 FQGNSA. Trimming cost V 5 bases and J 5 bases, with 21 bases left between them. The CDR3 protein is CASSPAQRSWRETQYF. DNA of the CDR3: TGTGCCAGCAGCCCAGCCCAGAGAAGTTGGAGGGAGACCCAGTACTTC.

The J gene is TRBJ2-1, the V gene TRBV6-1; TRBD1 might be the D (6 bases). Germline V gives CDR1 MNHNS, CDR2 SASEGT. This CDR3 has 15 residues. V was pared by 10 bases and J by 0 bases, with 16 bases between. The CDR3 loop is CATDLQGSSYNEQFF. In nucleotides, the CDR3 is TGTGCCACCGACTTACAGGGTAGCTCCTACAATGAGCAGTTCTTC.

Concerning this clone: Additional DNA sequences in this sample encode the identical CDR3. The genes are TRBV7-2 and TRBJ2-5; TRBD1 might be the D (6 bases). Germline CDR1 SGHTA, CDR2 FQGNSA. The CDR3 loop spans 14 amino acids. Trimming took 0 bases from V and 5 from J, leaving 10 bases between them. The CDR3 spells CASSLAGAGETQYF. The CDR3 DNA sequence: TGTGCCAGCAGCTTAGCGGGGGCTGGGGAGACCCAGTACTTC.